Each of the 14 T cell receptor beta chains below was sequenced from the same sample in a study of cytomegalovirus exposure and HLA in healthy donors. PCR involved 60 Vbeta and 13 Jbeta primers. The table came from immunoSEQ multiplex PCR; TCRdb's copy has only in-frame clones and leaves some out. The sample lists 150,000 to 200,000 clones; roughly 76% were seen once. Material: PBMCs. These receptors came from a male donor in good health and CMV-seronegative.

This clone has only one observation. The V and J genes are TRBV9 and TRBJ2-5, with D tentatively TRBD1 (5 bases). Per the germline V gene, CDR1 is SGDLS and CDR2 is YYNGEE. The CDR3 runs to 15 residues. Trimming stripped 0 bases from V and 5 bases from J, with 14 bases between. The CDR3 DNA sequence: TGTGCCAGCAGCGTAGGGGCAGGGTTCTCGGAGACCCAGTACTTC. It translates to CASSVGAGFSETQYF.

This clone was seen once. The gene calls are TRBV6-1 and TRBJ1-2; 10 nucleotides align to TRBD1. CDR1 is MNHNS, CDR2 SASEGT, per germline. The V and J ends lost 6 bases and 8 bases, in that order; junction bases with no gene match: 3. The CDR3 runs 12 residues. CDR3 nucleotide sequence: TGTGCCAGCAGGACAGGGGGCGTCGGCTACACCTTC. It translates to CASRTGGVGYTF.

The chain couples TRBV5-6 to TRBJ1-2; 11 bases agree with TRBD1. V trimming: 3 bases; J trimming: 3 bases; junction bases outside the gene matches: 1. CDR1 SGHDT and CDR2 YYEEEE come from the germline V gene. The CDR3 sequence is 14 residues long. The CDR3 spells CASSWTGGDYGYTF. DNA for the CDR3: TGTGCCAGCAGCTGGACAGGGGGCGACTATGGCTACACCTTC.

The chain combines TRBV5-1 with TRBJ2-7; 9 bases agree with TRBD2. This CDR3 has 14 residues. V shed 2 bases and J 4 bases; nucleotides not matched to a gene: 4. Germline CDR1 SGHRS, CDR2 YFSETQ. The CDR3, as DNA: TGCGCCAGCAGCTTAGCGGGGGGCCTATACGAGCAGTACTTC. Amino acid sequence: CASSLAGGLYEQYF.

This clone was detected only once. The gene calls are TRBV6-1 and TRBJ1-1; TRBD1 is a possible D gene (6 bases). This CDR3 contains 13 residues. Trimming cost V 9 bases and J 0 bases, with 11 bases left between them. CDR1 and CDR2 (germline): MNHNS, SASEGT. As DNA, the CDR3 is TGTGCCAGTAGGACAGACCTGAACACTGAAGCTTTCTTT. Residues: CASRTDLNTEAFF.

V usage is TRBV6-5 and J usage is TRBJ1-2; D may be TRBD1 (6 bases). With 4 bases removed from V and 3 bases from J, the gap between germline ends came to 15 bases. Germline V gene data show CDR1 as MNHEY and CDR2 as SVGAGI. The CDR3 runs 15 residues. The CDR3, as DNA: TGTGCCAGCAGTTCCGCAGGGGCTGAGGACTATGGCTACACCTTC. Amino acids: CASSSAGAEDYGYTF.

This chain joins TRBV27 and TRBJ2-1; 7 bases line up with TRBD2. The CDR3 has 15 residues. Germline CDR1 reads MNHEY; CDR2 reads SMNVEV (reference sequence). V shed 2 bases, J shed 5 bases, and the junction held 6 bases outside the gene matches. The CDR3 DNA reads as TGTGCCAGCAGTTTAGAGGCTAGCGGAAACAATGAGCAGTTCTTC. Translating it yields CASSLEASGNNEQFF.

This clone has a single count. The chain joins TRBV21-1 to TRBJ1-5; the table assigns TRBD1, which was not confirmed against the DNA. TRBV21-1 represents a pseudogene. The CDR3 spans 19 residues. CDR3 sequence (DNA): TGTGCCAGCAGCAAAGAGGGGCAGGGGGACTTTTATAGCAATCAGCCCCAGCATTTT. This codes for CASSKEGQGDFYSNQPQHF.

This chain uses TRBV5-1 with TRBJ1-1, with D possibly matching TRBD1 (6 bases). CDR3 length: 14 residues. The germline gives CDR1 SGHRS, CDR2 YFSETQ. Trimming shortened V by 2 bases and J by 2 bases, and 10 bases separated the two germline ends. The CDR3 reads CASSLTGQNTEAFF. In nucleotides, the CDR3 is TGCGCCAGCAGCTTAACGGGACAAAACACTGAAGCTTTCTTT.

This chain links TRBV6-5 with TRBJ1-1, with D perhaps matching TRBD1 (6 bases). The CDR3 contains 15 residues. Germline V gives CDR1 MNHEY, CDR2 SVGAGI. V was shortened by 0 bases and J by 3 bases, with 11 bases between the two germline ends. This CDR3 reads CASSYSRTVDTEAFF. CDR3 DNA sequence: TGTGCCAGCAGTTACTCTCGGACAGTAGACACTGAAGCTTTCTTT.

CDR3 nucleotides: TGTGCCGCGCGACACATGAACACTGAAGCTTTCTTT. This sequence encodes CAARHMNTEAFF. The genes are TRBV30 and TRBJ1-1; D is undetermined. Germline-derived CDR1 and CDR2 are GTSNPN and SVGIG (reference sequence). The CDR3 has 12 residues. V was clipped by 8 bases and J by 0 bases, with 10 bases between them.

The rearrangement uses TRBV29-1 and TRBJ2-1; no reliable D call. CDR1 is SQVTM and CDR2 is ANQGSEA in the germline V gene. This CDR3 comprises 14 residues. Trimming took off 5 bases at V and 5 bases at J, with 16 bases between the two ends. In DNA form, the CDR3 reads TGCAGCGTTCGCCCTGACTTATTCAACAATGAGCAGTTCTTC. It yields the protein CSVRPDLFNNEQFF.

Note on this clone: Other DNA sequences in the same sample also yield this CDR3. This sequence joins TRBV19 and TRBJ1-1, with D hard to call. Germline V lookup: CDR1 LNHDA, CDR2 SQIVND (reference sequence). Trimming shortened V by 1 base and J by 4 bases, and 7 bases separated the two germline ends. The CDR3 is 13 residues long. The CDR3 spells CASSIAGGTEAFF. The CDR3 DNA reads as TGTGCCAGTAGTATAGCGGGTGGCACTGAAGCTTTCTTT.

Only a few counts were recorded for this clone. The V call is TRBV14, the J call TRBJ1-2; 8 positions agree with TRBD1. V gave up 2 bases and J gave up 4 bases; unmatched junction bases: 9. This CDR3 comprises 16 residues. Germline loops: CDR1 SGHDN, CDR2 FVKESK. CDR3 protein: CASSQFSGTGGYGYTF. The CDR3 DNA reads TGTGCCAGCAGCCAATTTTCCGGGACAGGTGGCTATGGCTACACCTTC.